This T cell receptor beta chain was profiled in a study of early T cells in non-severe SARS-CoV-2 infection. Study-wide context: Chains were not paired, and sequencing was done on bulk RNA from unsorted whole blood. Broader study findings: VDJdb matching favored anti-spike CD8 responses, missing private and CD4 specificities.

Individual cDNA molecules carried attached unique molecular identifiers. In TCRdb, the 5' RACE reads were re-called with MiXCR into one record per CDR3 protein. The sample lists fewer than 40,000 distinct CDR3 sequences, roughly 7% occurring once. Points on this clonotype: The target antigen is unknown.

J gave up 1 base and V 7 bases, and 7 bases lay outside the gene matches. The CDR3 is 14 amino acids. Germline lookup yields CDR1 MNHNS and CDR2 SASEGT. The material sequenced was whole blood. The sequence derives from an adult who was a healthcare worker with PCR-confirmed SARS-CoV-2 infection or an uninfected control (not recorded which). This chain links TRBV6-1 with TRBJ2-7; 7 positions agree with TRBD1. The CDR3 spells CASISRDRSYEQYF. The DNA for the CDR3 is TGTGCCAGCATTTCCCGGGACAGATCCTACGAGCAGTACTTC.